Below, 31 T cell receptor beta chains from the same sample are listed, as sequenced in a study of T cells in Graves' hyperthyroidism and ophthalmopathy. RNA transcripts gave rise to amplified TCR beta CDR3 regions. The TCR CDR3 was amplified in a first-round RT-PCR using the HTBI primer set. TCRdb called the multiplex PCR reads again in MiXCR, with one record for every CDR3 protein. In the table there are some 500,000 distinct CDR3 sequences, about 16% of which are singletons. The specimen was blood. All receptors derive from a woman aged 30 to 39 with Graves' ophthalmopathy.

This clonotype was counted many times. This chain joins TRBV7-6 and TRBJ2-7; unclear D gene. Germline values: CDR1 SGHVS, CDR2 FNYEAQ. Trimming shortened V by 4 bases and J by 4 bases, and 11 bases separated the two germline ends. This CDR3 spans 13 amino acids. DNA of the CDR3: TGTGCCAGCAGCTACAAGGATTCGTACGAGCAGTACTTC. It specifies CASSYKDSYEQYF.

The chain joins TRBV6-5 to TRBJ1-2; D is uncertain. V was clipped by 0 bases and J by 2 bases, with 10 bases between them. CDR3 length equals 15 residues. Germline CDR1 and CDR2: MNHEY and SVGAGI. CDR3 residues: CASSYSRYQNYGYTF. The CDR3 bases are TGTGCCAGCAGTTACTCTCGGTACCAAAACTATGGCTACACCTTC.

This clonotype was counted at least ten times. The chain carries TRBV6-1 and TRBJ2-7, with 13 positions matching TRBD2. The V and J ends lost 8 bases and 4 bases, in that order; junction bases with no gene match: 8. The CDR3 sequence is 15 residues long. Germline V gene data show CDR1 as MNHNS and CDR2 as SASEGT. The CDR3 region has the DNA TGTGCCAGCCGAACCGGACTAGCGGGAGTGTACGAGCAGTACTTC. Encoded protein: CASRTGLAGVYEQYF.

This clonotype was observed at least ten times. The CDR3 sequence is CASSDRQDTQYF. In nucleotides, the CDR3 is TGTGCCAGCAGTGATCGACAAGATACGCAGTATTTT. The genes are TRBV2 and TRBJ2-3; D remains unclear. Germline CDR1 SNHLY, CDR2 FYNNEI. The germline V and J ends were trimmed by 3 bases and 5 bases, with 6 bases remaining between them. There are 12 residues in the CDR3.

This sequence joins TRBV20-1 and TRBJ1-1; a weak D match, TRBD1 (5 bases). This CDR3 spans 16 amino acids. Germline CDR1 reads DFQATT; CDR2 reads SNEGSKA (reference sequence). Deletions cut 2 bases from V and 3 bases from J, with 19 bases between. The CDR3 nucleotides read TGCAGTGCTAGAAAATTCCCCGGGGGTTTTGACACTGAAGCTTTCTTT. Translation: CSARKFPGGFDTEAFF.

This rearrangement joins TRBV6-5 to TRBJ1-3; D gene ambiguous. V lost 2 bases, J lost 6 bases, and 26 bases lay in between. The CDR3 length is 19 residues. Per the germline V gene, CDR1 is MNHEY and CDR2 is SVGAGI. The CDR3 reads CASSYLPLRQLAQKNTIYF. The CDR3 nucleotides are TGTGCCAGCAGTTACCTTCCTTTACGGCAGTTGGCGCAGAAAAACACCATATATTTT.

This clonotype showed up just a few times. J is TRBJ2-5 and V is TRBV6-1; 9 bases map to TRBD2. Germline V gives CDR1 MNHNS, CDR2 SASEGT. V was pared by 8 bases and J by 1 base, with 8 bases of the junction left unmatched. The CDR3 length is 15 residues. The CDR3 nucleotides are TGTGCCAGCGGCCCCCTAGCGGGGTTCCAAGAGACCCAGTACTTC. It translates to CASGPLAGFQETQYF.

The DNA of the CDR3 is TGTGCCAGCAGTTTTCTGGCCCCAAGAATCTCCTACAATGAGCAGTTCTTC. Amino acids: CASSFLAPRISYNEQFF. This rearrangement joins TRBV12-3 or TRBV12-4 to TRBJ2-1; D is ambiguous. The CDR3 contains 17 residues. The V and J ends lost 3 bases and 0 bases respectively, with 15 bases between them.

The sample holds many counts of this clonotype. V gene TRBV28 combines with J gene TRBJ2-1; D may match TRBD1 or TRBD2 (5 bases each). The CDR3 extends over 16 amino acids. Germline V gene sequence: CDR1 MDHEN, CDR2 SYDVKM. V gave up 1 base and J gave up 10 bases, with 20 bases separating them. The chain's CDR3 is CASSLYRTGPGPEQFF. In nucleotides, the CDR3 is TGTGCCAGCAGTTTATACCGGACGGGACCCGGACCAGAGCAGTTCTTC.

This clonotype was counted a few times. The chain combines TRBV6-5 with TRBJ1-5; 10 nucleotides align to TRBD1. Germline CDR1 MNHEY, CDR2 SVGAGI. J gave up 5 bases and V 0 bases, and 7 bases lay outside the gene matches. The CDR3 contains 17 residues. As DNA, the CDR3 is TGTGCCAGCAGTTACTCGAGTCTTGGGACAGGGGATCAGCCCCAGCATTTT. This sequence encodes CASSYSSLGTGDQPQHF.

Concerning this clonotype itself: This may be a read error: a much more frequent sequence differs by one nucleotide. This sequence joins TRBV20-1 and TRBJ2-1; TRBD1 aligns across 7 bases. CDR1 is DFQATT, CDR2 SNEGSKA, per germline (reference sequence). Trimming at V came to 3 bases and at J to 5 bases, leaving 7 bases not matched to a gene. There are 14 residues in the CDR3. The CDR3 loop reads CSAREDRSHNEQFF. The CDR3 nucleotides read TGCAGTGCTAGGGAGGACAGGTCGCACAATGAGCAGTTCTTC.

This clonotype showed up just a few times. The V and J genes are TRBV28 and TRBJ2-1, with 8 bases identical to TRBD1. The ends lost 6 bases at V and 5 bases at J; junction bases unmatched: 9. CDR3 length: 15 amino acids. The germline V gene encodes CDR1 MDHEN and CDR2 SYDVKM. The CDR3 DNA is TGTGCCAGCAGATCCCCACAGGGGGTTAACAATGAGCAGTTCTTC. It encodes CASRSPQGVNNEQFF.

This clonotype was seen many times. The chain joins TRBV5-6 to TRBJ2-1, with D perhaps TRBD1 (8 bases). The CDR3 covers 15 residues. Trimming took off 4 bases at V and 4 bases at J, with 15 bases between the two ends. Germline values: CDR1 SGHDT, CDR2 YYEEEE. This CDR3 reads CASSAQGGGYNEQFF. The CDR3 nucleotides are TGTGCCAGCAGCGCACAGGGGGGAGGGTACAATGAGCAGTTCTTC.

This clonotype was seen repeatedly, ten times or more. The chain is built from TRBV20-1 and TRBJ1-2; possibly TRBD1 for D (5 bases). V lost 2 bases, J lost 6 bases, and 10 bases lay in between. This CDR3 has 12 residues. CDR1 and CDR2 from the germline V gene are DFQATT and SNEGSKA (reference sequence). The CDR3 nucleotides read TGCAGTGCTAGACAGGACACTCATGGCTACACCTTC. Translation: CSARQDTHGYTF.

V usage is TRBV18 and J usage is TRBJ2-3; D not resolved. Germline V gene sequence: CDR1 KGHSH, CDR2 LQKENI. V gave up 4 bases and J gave up 0 bases, with 20 bases separating them. This CDR3 has 18 residues. CDR3 sequence: CASSRNTPPRSSTDTQYF. The CDR3 bases are TGTGCCAGCTCACGGAACACACCTCCCAGATCTAGCACAGATACGCAGTATTTT.

This clonotype was seen many times. This chain links TRBV14 with TRBJ2-1; D unclear. Between the trimmed V and J ends, which lost 5 bases and 0 bases, there was a span of 14 bases. Germline-derived CDR1 and CDR2 are SGHDN and FVKESK. The CDR3 runs to 16 residues. In DNA, the CDR3 is TGTGCCAGCAGCAAAGTAGGTCTGATCTCCTACAATGAGCAGTTCTTC. This sequence encodes CASSKVGLISYNEQFF.

Worth noting for this clonotype: This may arise from a read error, as a much more abundant clone is one base away. V and J are TRBV7-2 and TRBJ1-1, with D tentatively TRBD1 (5 bases). V was pared by 7 bases and J by 6 bases, with 21 bases between. This CDR3 has 15 amino acids. Germline V gene sequence: CDR1 SGHTA, CDR2 FQGNSA. In DNA, the CDR3 is TGTGCCAGCAACTTGATTTGGCAGGGTAGATCTGAAGCTTTCTTT. Translated, it gives CASNLIWQGRSEAFF.

The chain combines TRBV19 with TRBJ2-5, with 7 bases fitting TRBD1. The germline CDR1 and CDR2 sequences are LNHDA and SQIVND (reference sequence). V shed 5 bases, J shed 0 bases, and the junction held 6 bases outside the gene matches. The CDR3 is 15 amino acids. Here the CDR3 reads CASSSTGAYQETQYF. As DNA, the CDR3 is TGTGCCAGTAGTTCAACAGGGGCTTACCAAGAGACCCAGTACTTC.

Many counts were recorded for this clonotype. This chain uses TRBV3-1 with TRBJ1-5; D possibly corresponds to TRBD1 (6 bases). The CDR3 spans 15 residues. Germline CDR1 is LGHDT and CDR2 is YNNKEL (reference sequence). The V and J ends lost 4 bases and 5 bases respectively, with 15 bases between them. CDR3 amino acids: CASSPGEVEDQPQHF. Here the CDR3 DNA reads TGTGCCAGCAGCCCAGGGGAAGTCGAAGATCAGCCCCAGCATTTT.

The V gene is TRBV9, the J gene TRBJ2-1; unclear D gene. The CDR3 is 12 residues long. Germline V gene lookup returns CDR1 SGDLS and CDR2 YYNGEE. The V end was cut by 6 bases, the J end by 7 bases, with 11 bases between. The CDR3 reads CASKSRENEQFF. CDR3 bases: TGTGCCAGCAAATCTAGAGAGAATGAGCAGTTCTTC.

This clonotype was detected only a few times. The V gene is TRBV5-5, the J gene TRBJ2-6, with no clear D. CDR1 is SGHKS and CDR2 is YYEKEE in the germline V gene (reference sequence). The CDR3 covers 16 residues. V gave up 7 bases and J gave up 0 bases, with 14 bases separating them. CDR3 loop: CASVFYSDSGANVLTF. The CDR3 DNA is TGTGCCAGCGTGTTCTACTCTGACTCTGGGGCCAACGTCCTGACTTTC.

The table lists this clonotype with many counts. This chain links TRBV11-2 with TRBJ2-3, with a tentative D call TRBD2 (5 bases). V shed 2 bases and J shed 4 bases, with 13 bases lying between them. CDR1 and CDR2 from the germline V gene are SGHAT and FQNNGV. The CDR3 consists of 15 residues. CDR3 nucleotides: TGTGCCAGCAGCTTAACGGGGTCACCCCCAGATACGCAGTATTTT. It codes for CASSLTGSPPDTQYF.

The chain couples TRBV3-1 to TRBJ2-7; 7 bases fit TRBD1. The junction had 15 bases not matched to a gene; V was cut back by 7 bases and J by 3 bases. Per germline, CDR1 LGHDT and CDR2 YNNKEL (reference sequence). The CDR3 covers 16 residues. The chain's CDR3 is CASIPVEGAGGYEQYF. CDR3 in DNA: TGTGCCAGCATCCCGGTTGAGGGTGCAGGGGGCTACGAGCAGTACTTC.

In this sample, this clonotype turned up many times. The CDR3 spells CASSLAGGSRLPDTQYF. In DNA, the CDR3 is TGTGCCAGCAGCTTGGCCGGCGGAAGCAGACTCCCAGATACGCAGTATTTT. The rearrangement links TRBV5-5 to TRBJ2-3, with D unresolved. V was shortened by 0 bases and J by 4 bases, with 18 bases between the two germline ends. Germline V gene lookup returns CDR1 SGHKS and CDR2 YYEKEE (reference sequence). The CDR3 is 17 amino acids. The variable domain in full, completed from reference TRBV5-5 and TRBJ2-3, reads DAGVTQSPTHLIKTRGQQVTLRCSPISGHKSVSWYQQVLGQGPQFIFQYYEKEERGRGNFPDRFSARQFPNYSSELNVNALLLGDSALYLCASSLAGGSRLPDTQYFGPGTRLTVL.

This clonotype came up many times. The junction does not match germline at one end; this may be a read error. The chain employs TRBV7-2 and TRBJ2-1; 8 nucleotides line up with TRBD1. The CDR3 is made up of 17 amino acids. Per germline, CDR1 SGHTA and CDR2 FQGNSA. CDR3 in amino acids: CASSLALPRGRGNEQFF. In nucleotides, the CDR3 is TGTGCCAGCAGCCTAGCCCTCCCCAGGGGGCGCGGCAATGAGCAGTTCTTC.

This clonotype was seen repeatedly, ten times or more. The chain has TRBV27 and TRBJ2-7; no reliable D call. V shed 9 bases and J shed 2 bases, with 14 bases lying between them. CDR1 and CDR2 from the germline V gene are MNHEY and SMNVEV (reference sequence). This CDR3 contains 13 residues. The CDR3 region is CASGPGTPYEQYF. The CDR3 bases are TGTGCCAGTGGTCCGGGTACACCCTACGAGCAGTACTTC.

This clonotype was detected ten times or more. V is TRBV4-3 and J is TRBJ1-2; D gene unclear. This CDR3 has 13 amino acids. V was shortened by 0 bases and J by 4 bases, with 6 bases between the two germline ends. Germline assignment: CDR1 LGHNA and CDR2 YSLEER. CDR3 nucleotides: TGCGCCAGCAGCCAAGAAAGGAGCTATGGCTACACCTTC. Translation gives CASSQERSYGYTF.

In this sample, this clonotype turned up a few times. V gene TRBV28 combines with J gene TRBJ1-5; possibly TRBD1 for D (6 bases). V was clipped by 2 bases and J by 5 bases, with 13 bases between them. CDR1 and CDR2 from the germline V gene are MDHEN and SYDVKM. CDR3 size: 15 residues. This CDR3 reads CASSLRDIRYQPQHF. CDR3 nucleotides: TGTGCCAGCAGTTTAAGGGACATTCGGTATCAGCCCCAGCATTTT.

CDR3 DNA sequence: TGTGCCAGCAGTCCCACATGGGGGAGCAATCAGCCCCAGCATTTT. Its protein product is CASSPTWGSNQPQHF. V gene TRBV6-1 combines with J gene TRBJ1-5; possible D gene TRBD1, 5 bases. The CDR3 totals 15 residues. Germline CDR1 is MNHNS and CDR2 is SASEGT. V dropped 5 bases and J dropped 1 base, with 12 bases sitting between them.

This clonotype has at least ten counts. The rearrangement joins TRBV13 to TRBJ2-1; 15 bases match TRBD2. J gave up 1 base and V 4 bases, and 11 bases lay outside the gene matches. The V gene's germline CDR1 is PRHDT and CDR2 FYEKMQ (reference sequence). The CDR3 runs 20 residues. CDR3 sequence reads: CASSYRTSGRASVSYNEQFF. The CDR3 region has the DNA TGTGCCAGCAGCTACAGGACTAGCGGGAGGGCTAGTGTGTCCTACAATGAGCAGTTCTTC. Full variable domain (outside the CDR3, taken from reference TRBV13 and TRBJ2-1): AAGVIQSPRHLIKEKRETATLKCYPIPRHDTVYWYQQGPGQDPQFLISFYEKMQSDKGSIPDRFSAQQFSDYHSELNMSSLELGDSALYFCASSYRTSGRASVSYNEQFFGPGTRLTVL.

This clonotype was detected a few times. A single base separates this from a much larger clone, so it may be a read error. For the CDR3, the DNA is TGTGCCACCGGCAGCCCAAGTAGCAATCAGCCCCAGCATTTT. Its translation is CATGSPSSNQPQHF. The chain uses TRBV15 and TRBJ1-5, with D unclear. The CDR3 length is 14 residues. Looked up from germline, CDR1 is LNHNV and CDR2 is YYDKDF (reference sequence).